Below are 21 T cell receptor beta chains sequenced from a single sample in a study of T cells in Graves' hyperthyroidism and ophthalmopathy. What was amplified from RNA transcripts were TCR beta CDR3 regions. The HTBI primer set drove a first-round RT-PCR of the TCR CDR3. TCRdb called the multiplex PCR reads again in MiXCR, with one record for every CDR3 protein. Here the sample spans about 25,000 distinct CDR3 sequences, about half being singletons. The sequenced sample was blood. These receptors all stem from a woman aged 40 to 50 with Graves' hyperthyroidism that later progressed to Graves' ophthalmopathy.

The chain combines TRBV7-2 with TRBJ2-3; a possible D gene is TRBD2 (5 bases). V was clipped by 3 bases and J by 1 base, with 8 bases between them. CDR3 size: 14 residues. CDR1 is SGHTA, CDR2 FQGNSA, per germline. The CDR3 loop is CASSLGAGTDTQYF. The CDR3 DNA is TGTGCCAGCAGCTTGGGAGCGGGCACAGATACGCAGTATTTT.

This clonotype was detected only a few times. This chain links TRBV10-3 with TRBJ1-5; D is unclear. Trimming stripped 2 bases from V and 8 bases from J, with 10 bases between. Germline loops: CDR1 ENHRY, CDR2 SYGVKD. The CDR3 has 13 amino acids. Here the CDR3 reads CAISEASDKPQHF. The CDR3 DNA sequence: TGTGCCATCAGTGAGGCGTCAGATAAGCCCCAGCATTTT.

The CDR3 nucleotides read TGCAGTGCTATGCGGGGGGACACCGACGGCGGCGAGCAGTACTTC. Its translation is CSAMRGDTDGGEQYF. V and J are TRBV20-1 and TRBJ2-7; 8 nucleotides line up with TRBD2. Germline CDR1 is DFQATT and CDR2 is SNEGSKA (reference sequence). CDR3 length: 15 amino acids. V dropped 4 bases and J dropped 6; count of bases not matched to a gene: 14.

This clonotype occurred once. This chain uses TRBV5-6 with TRBJ2-7, with 11 bases that match TRBD1. Germline lookup yields CDR1 SGHDT and CDR2 YYEEEE. The CDR3 runs to 16 residues. Trimming removed 3 bases from V and 3 bases from J; junction bases left unmatched: 8. CDR3 loop: CASSSRWGQGDYEQYF. The DNA for the CDR3 is TGTGCCAGCAGCTCTAGGTGGGGACAGGGGGACTACGAGCAGTACTTC.

In this sample, this clonotype turned up many times. V gene TRBV5-5 combines with J gene TRBJ1-5, with a possible D match to TRBD1 (6 bases). The CDR3 has 15 residues. The V gene's germline CDR1 is SGHKS and CDR2 YYEKEE (reference sequence). V lost 7 bases, J lost 2 bases, and 16 bases lay in between. The CDR3 DNA follows: TGTGCCAGCTCCCCGCGGGGGCCGGGCAATCAGCCCCAGCATTTT. Translated: CASSPRGPGNQPQHF.

This clonotype is medium-sized in the sample. This chain connects TRBV19 to TRBJ1-6; D not resolved. Trimming took 2 bases from V and 7 from J, leaving 9 bases between them. CDR1 and CDR2 (germline): LNHDA, SQIVND (reference sequence). CDR3 size: 14 residues. CDR3 loop: CASSIWAPNSPLHF. The CDR3 DNA reads TGTGCCAGTAGTATATGGGCACCGAATTCACCCCTCCACTTT.

V usage is TRBV7-6 and J usage is TRBJ2-1, with 9 positions matching TRBD2. This CDR3 has 14 amino acids. Trimming removed 1 base from V and 7 bases from J; junction bases left unmatched: 2. The germline V gene has CDR1 SGHVS and CDR2 FNYEAQ. CDR3 loop: CASSLGTSANEQFF. The CDR3 nucleotides read TGTGCCAGCAGCTTAGGGACTAGCGCGAATGAGCAGTTCTTC.

The chain uses TRBV7-8 and TRBJ1-4, with D possibly matching TRBD1 (5 bases). CDR3 size: 14 residues. The ends were cut back, 5 bases at V and 7 bases at J, with 14 bases in the middle. Germline V lookup: CDR1 SGHVS, CDR2 FQNEAQ. The CDR3 reads CASSLVGRVEKLFF. The CDR3 coding sequence is TGTGCCAGCAGCCTGGTGGGCAGGGTTGAAAAACTGTTTTTT.

In this sample, this clonotype turned up once. The V gene is TRBV10-3, the J gene TRBJ1-5; TRBD1 might be the D (5 bases). The V and J ends lost 1 base and 13 bases respectively, with 14 bases between them. CDR3 size: 13 residues. Germline V gene sequence: CDR1 ENHRY, CDR2 SYGVKD. CDR3 in amino acids: CAISELRQDKQHF. DNA for the CDR3: TGTGCCATCAGTGAGTTAAGGCAGGACAAACAGCATTTT.

The table lists this clonotype with many counts. The chain uses TRBV20-1 and TRBJ2-3; 14 nucleotides match TRBD2. Germline trimming cut 3 bases from V and 6 bases from J; bases unmatched to any gene: 8. Germline values: CDR1 DFQATT, CDR2 SNEGSKA (reference sequence). This CDR3 spans 16 amino acids. The CDR3, as DNA: TGCAGTGCTAGCAGACGACTAGCGGGAGGGGGCGATACGCAGTATTTT. Translation: CSASRRLAGGGDTQYF.

CDR3 DNA: TGTGCCAGCTGGGGCGGAATCTACGAGCAGTACTTC. Amino acid sequence: CASWGGIYEQYF. This rearrangement joins TRBV6-6 to TRBJ2-7, with D possibly matching TRBD1 (5 bases). CDR1 and CDR2 (germline): MNHNY, SVGAGI (reference sequence). CDR3 length: 12 residues. Trimming shortened V by 8 bases and J by 3 bases, and 11 bases separated the two germline ends.

This clonotype was observed many times. V is TRBV4-1 and J is TRBJ1-4; TRBD1 aligns across 8 bases. This CDR3 has 14 amino acids. V shed 1 base and J 7 bases; nucleotides not matched to a gene: 2. Germline V gene lookup returns CDR1 MGHRA and CDR2 YSYEKL. The CDR3 region has the DNA TGCGCCAGCAGCCAAGGACAGGGGAGTGAAAAACTGTTTTTT. Encoded protein: CASSQGQGSEKLFF.

The chain carries TRBV14 and TRBJ2-5; 7 bases agree with TRBD2. The V gene end was trimmed by 5 bases and the J gene end by 2 bases; junction bases not matched to a gene: 11. The CDR3 sequence is 16 residues long. Germline V gene data show CDR1 as SGHDN and CDR2 as FVKESK. This CDR3 reads CASSSRMASGQETQYF. The DNA for the CDR3 is TGTGCCAGCAGCTCCCGTATGGCTAGCGGACAAGAGACCCAGTACTTC.

The chain uses TRBV2 and TRBJ1-5; TRBD1 aligns across 8 bases. CDR3 length: 14 amino acids. Germline-derived CDR1 and CDR2 are SNHLY and FYNNEI. After removal of 6 bases from V and 3 bases from J, the junction contained 4 bases not matched to a gene. This CDR3 reads CASRSGGYNQPQHF. The CDR3 nucleotides are TGTGCCAGCAGGTCAGGGGGCTACAATCAGCCCCAGCATTTT. The whole variable domain, remainder taken from reference TRBV2 and TRBJ1-5, is EPEVTQTPSHQVTQMGQEVILRCVPISNHLYFYWYRQILGQKVEFLVSFYNNEISEKSEIFDDQFSVERPDGSNFTLKIRSTKLEDSAMYFCASRSGGYNQPQHFGDGTRLSIL.

The chain combines TRBV14 with TRBJ2-7; 9 bases line up with TRBD1. V lost 7 bases and J lost 6; bases outside the gene matches: 7. Germline CDR1 and CDR2: SGHDN and FVKESK. The CDR3 consists of 13 residues. CDR3 region: CASTQQGAVEQYV. In nucleotides, the CDR3 is TGTGCCAGCACACAACAGGGGGCGGTCGAGCAGTACGTC.

The genes are TRBV7-9 and TRBJ2-6; no definite D call. This CDR3 is built from 16 residues. Germline V gene lookup returns CDR1 SEHNR and CDR2 FQNEAQ (reference sequence). V dropped 6 bases and J dropped 0 bases, with 12 bases sitting between them. The CDR3 loop is CASSRTFGSGANVLTF. CDR3 DNA: TGTGCCAGCAGTCGAACCTTCGGCTCTGGGGCCAACGTCCTGACTTTC.

This clonotype came up many times. J is TRBJ1-5 and V is TRBV28; TRBD1 is a possible D gene (6 bases). The germline CDR1 and CDR2 sequences are MDHEN and SYDVKM. This CDR3 is 15 amino acids long. Trimming removed 8 bases from V and 2 bases from J, with 16 bases in between. DNA of the CDR3: TGTGCCAGCGGCCCGGGGGCTAAGGGCAATCAGCCCCAGCATTTT. Translation: CASGPGAKGNQPQHF.

This clonotype is deemed medium-sized. This chain joins TRBV9 and TRBJ2-3, with 7 bases that match TRBD2. The CDR3 sequence is 15 residues long. The germline V gene encodes CDR1 SGDLS and CDR2 YYNGEE. V shed 2 bases and J 5 bases; nucleotides not matched to a gene: 8. The CDR3 loop is CASSVGAGVGDTQYF. CDR3 sequence (DNA): TGTGCCAGCAGCGTCGGGGCGGGAGTAGGAGATACGCAGTATTTT. Full variable domain (outside the CDR3, taken from reference TRBV9 and TRBJ2-3): DSGVTQTPKHLITATGQRVTLRCSPRSGDLSVYWYQQSLDQGLQFLIQYYNGEERAKGNILERFSAQQFPDLHSELNLSSLELGDSALYFCASSVGAGVGDTQYFGPGTRLTVL.

The chain joins TRBV6-6 to TRBJ2-7, with 11 bases aligning to TRBD2. Germline V gene lookup returns CDR1 MNHNY and CDR2 SVGAGI (reference sequence). J lost 0 bases, V lost 8 bases, and 3 bases had no gene match. There are 14 residues in the CDR3. Here the CDR3 reads CASGTSGASYEQYF. For the CDR3, the DNA is TGTGCCAGCGGGACTAGCGGAGCCTCCTACGAGCAGTACTTC.

In regard to this clonotype: A read error may produce the germline difference seen at one junction end. J is TRBJ2-7 and V is TRBV2; either TRBD1 or TRBD2 may supply D (5 bases each). The CDR3 sequence is 12 residues long. Per germline, CDR1 SNHLY and CDR2 FYNNEI. CDR3 coding DNA: TGTGCCACCGGGACGGCCTCCTACGGGCAGTACTTC. Translated, it gives CATGTASYGQYF.

There are many counts of this clonotype. The chain is built from TRBV12-3 or TRBV12-4 and TRBJ2-5; D may be TRBD2 (5 bases). The CDR3 length is 13 residues. The V gene lost 4 bases and the J gene lost 2 bases, with 8 bases spanning the gap. The CDR3 nucleotides are TGTGCCAGCAGTTCTGGACTTCAAGAGACCCAGTACTTC. Encoded protein: CASSSGLQETQYF.